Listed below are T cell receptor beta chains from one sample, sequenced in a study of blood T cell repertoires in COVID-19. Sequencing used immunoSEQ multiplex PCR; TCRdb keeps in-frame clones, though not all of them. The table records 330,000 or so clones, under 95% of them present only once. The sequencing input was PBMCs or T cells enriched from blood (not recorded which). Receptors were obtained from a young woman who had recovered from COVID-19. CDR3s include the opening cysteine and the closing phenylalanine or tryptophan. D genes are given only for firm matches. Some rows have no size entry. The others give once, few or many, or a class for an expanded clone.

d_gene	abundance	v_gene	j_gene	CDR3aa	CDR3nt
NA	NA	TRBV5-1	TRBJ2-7	CASSLYPSSSYEQYF	TGCGCCAGCAGCTTGTACCCCTCGAGCTCCTACGAGCAGTACTTC
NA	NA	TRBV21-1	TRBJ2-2	CASSKCLRTGGTGELFF	TGTGCCAGCAGCAAATGCCTTCGGACAGGGGGCACCGGGGAGCTGTTTTTT
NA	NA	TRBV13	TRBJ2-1	CASSRTHSYNEQFF	TGTGCCAGCAGCCGAACACACTCCTACAATGAGCAGTTCTTC
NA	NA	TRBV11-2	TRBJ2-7	CASSLAVRVEQYF	TGTGCCAGCAGCTTAGCAGTCAGGGTCGAGCAGTACTTC
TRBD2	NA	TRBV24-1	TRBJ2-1	CATSDLGGLANNEQFF	TGTGCCACCAGTGATTTGGGGGGACTAGCGAATAATGAGCAGTTCTTC
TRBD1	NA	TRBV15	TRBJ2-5	CATSRGQQQETQYF	TGTGCCACCAGCAGGGGACAGCAGCAAGAGACCCAGTACTTC
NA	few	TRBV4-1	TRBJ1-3	CASSQQASGISGNTIYF	TGCGCCAGCAGCCAACAGGCCAGCGGAATCTCTGGAAACACCATATATTTT
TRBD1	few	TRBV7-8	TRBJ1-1	CASSLDRGTEAFF	TGTGCCAGCAGCTTAGACAGGGGCACTGAAGCTTTCTTT
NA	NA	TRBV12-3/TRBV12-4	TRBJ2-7	CASGDSTYEQYF	TGTGCCAGCGGAGACAGTACCTACGAGCAGTACTTC
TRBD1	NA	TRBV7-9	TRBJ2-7	CASSLTGATYEQYF	TGTGCCAGCAGCTTGACAGGGGCGACCTACGAGCAGTACTTC
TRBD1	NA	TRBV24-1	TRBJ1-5	CATSEGQGRQPQHF	TGTGCCACCAGTGAGGGACAGGGAAGGCAGCCCCAGCATTTT
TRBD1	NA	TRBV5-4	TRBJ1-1	CASSFGTGGRNTEAFF	TGTGCCAGCAGCTTCGGGACAGGGGGAAGGAACACTGAAGCTTTCTTT
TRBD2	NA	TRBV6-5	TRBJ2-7	CASTPSAGYGSEQYF	TGTGCCAGCACCCCATCAGCGGGATACGGGAGCGAGCAGTACTTC
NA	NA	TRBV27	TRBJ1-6	CASSSRGLESPLHF	TGTGCCAGCAGTTCCAGGGGCCTTGAATCACCCCTCCACTTT
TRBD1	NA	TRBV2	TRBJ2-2	CASRSPGQGAGGELFF	TGTGCCAGCCGATCCCCGGGACAGGGGGCAGGGGGGGAGCTGTTTTTT
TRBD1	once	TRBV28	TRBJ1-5	CASSRTGQNQPQHF	TGTGCCAGCAGTAGGACAGGGCAGAATCAGCCCCAGCATTTT
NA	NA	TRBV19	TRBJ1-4	CASSTDRSTQATNEKLFF	TGTGCCAGTAGTACCGACAGGTCAACGCAGGCAACTAATGAAAAACTGTTTTTT
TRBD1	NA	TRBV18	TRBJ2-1	CASSPPRTGIYNEQFF	TGTGCCAGCTCACCACCAAGGACAGGGATTTACAATGAGCAGTTCTTC
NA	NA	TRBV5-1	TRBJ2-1	CASSPGQPYNEQFF	TGCGCCAGCAGCCCTGGACAGCCCTACAATGAGCAGTTCTTC
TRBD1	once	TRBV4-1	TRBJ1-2	CASSQQNGQGYGYTF	TGCGCCAGCAGCCAACAAAACGGACAGGGGTATGGCTACACCTTC
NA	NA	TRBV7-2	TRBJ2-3	CASSSGGTDTQYF	TGTGCCAGCAGCTCGGGGGGCACAGATACGCAGTATTTT
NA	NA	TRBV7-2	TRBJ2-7	CASSLGHLNYEQYF	TGTGCCAGCAGCTTAGGACACCTAAACTACGAGCAGTACTTC
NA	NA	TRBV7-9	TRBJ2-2	CASSPGPAGTGELFF	TGTGCCAGCAGCCCGGGACCGGCGGGGACCGGGGAGCTGTTTTTT
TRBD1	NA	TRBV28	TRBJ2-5	CASTRDRIQETQYF	TGTGCCAGCACCCGGGACAGAATCCAAGAGACCCAGTACTTC
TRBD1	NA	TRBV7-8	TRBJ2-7	CASSLLWDRGSYEQYF	TGTGCCAGCAGCTTATTGTGGGACAGGGGGTCCTACGAGCAGTACTTC
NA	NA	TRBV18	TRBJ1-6	CASSPEKGSPLHF	TGTGCCAGCTCACCCGAGAAGGGGTCACCCCTCCACTTT
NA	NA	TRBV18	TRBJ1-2	CASSQQGDYGYTF	TGTGCCAGCTCGCAACAGGGAGACTATGGCTACACCTTC
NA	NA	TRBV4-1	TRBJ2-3	CASSQGPTGYTDTQYF	TGCGCCAGCAGCCAGGGCCCGACAGGCTACACAGATACGCAGTATTTT
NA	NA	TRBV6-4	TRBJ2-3	CASRATYTDTQYF	TGTGCCAGCAGAGCCACGTACACAGATACGCAGTATTTT
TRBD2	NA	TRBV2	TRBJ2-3	CASTKTSGGPDTQYF	TGTGCCAGCACTAAGACTAGCGGGGGTCCAGATACGCAGTATTTT
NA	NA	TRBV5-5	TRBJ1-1	CASSFSTGTEAFF	TGTGCCAGCAGTTTTAGCACAGGAACTGAAGCTTTCTTT
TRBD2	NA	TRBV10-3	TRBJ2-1	CAISDTSGGAREQFF	TGTGCCATCAGTGACACTAGCGGGGGGGCCCGTGAGCAGTTCTTC
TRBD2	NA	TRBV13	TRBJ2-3	CASSLGRGGVADTQYF	TGTGCCAGCAGCTTAGGCCGCGGGGGGGTGGCAGATACGCAGTATTTT
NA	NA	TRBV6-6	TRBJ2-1	CASGPVLEQFF	TGTGCCAGCGGTCCCGTCCTCGAGCAGTTCTTC
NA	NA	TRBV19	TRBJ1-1	CASSIQGSTEAFF	TGTGCCAGTAGTATTCAGGGGAGCACTGAAGCTTTCTTT
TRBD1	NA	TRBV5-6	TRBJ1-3	CASSFTGAGNTIYF	TGTGCCAGCAGCTTCACAGGGGCCGGAAACACCATATATTTT
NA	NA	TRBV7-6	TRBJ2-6	CASSLGAGLSGANVLTF	TGTGCCAGCAGCTTAGGGGCAGGCCTCTCTGGGGCCAACGTCCTGACTTTC
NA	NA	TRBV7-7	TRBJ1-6	CASSPGLNSPLHF	TGTGCTAGCAGTCCAGGGTTGAATTCACCCCTCCACTTT
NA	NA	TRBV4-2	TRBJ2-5	CASSQDRQGLVETQYF	TGTGCCAGCAGCCAAGACAGGCAGGGCCTCGTGGAGACCCAGTACTTC
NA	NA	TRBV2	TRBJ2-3	CASGGQLDTQYF	TGTGCCAGCGGTGGACAGTTAGATACGCAGTATTTT
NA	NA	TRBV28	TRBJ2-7	CASSFQGRFYEQYF	TGTGCCAGCAGTTTTCAGGGGCGCTTTTACGAGCAGTACTTC
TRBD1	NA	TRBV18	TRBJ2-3	CASTPGTEDSHTQYF	TGTGCCAGCACCCCCGGGACAGAAGATTCCCATACGCAGTATTTT
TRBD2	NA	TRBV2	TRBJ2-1	CASRAPGLAGNEQFF	TGTGCCAGCAGAGCTCCGGGACTAGCGGGCAATGAGCAGTTCTTC
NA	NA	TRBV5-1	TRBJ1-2	CASSLNSINGYTF	TGCGCCAGCAGCTTGAATAGTATTAATGGCTACACCTTC
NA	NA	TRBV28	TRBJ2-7	CASSLAVTYEQYF	TGTGCCAGCAGTTTAGCGGTTACCTACGAGCAGTACTTC
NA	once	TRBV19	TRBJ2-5	CASSTPYGQETQYF	TGTGCCAGTAGTACCCCTTACGGGCAAGAGACCCAGTACTTC
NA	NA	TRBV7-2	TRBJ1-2	CASSSQPGNYGYTF	TGTGCCAGCAGCTCCCAACCAGGGAACTATGGCTACACCTTC
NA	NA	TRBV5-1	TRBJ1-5	CASSFGQGRGPQHF	TGCGCCAGCAGCTTTGGGCAGGGGAGAGGCCCCCAGCATTTT
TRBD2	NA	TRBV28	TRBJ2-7	CASSTAGGGWYEQYF	TGTGCCAGCAGTACCGCCGGGGGGGGCTGGTACGAGCAGTACTTC
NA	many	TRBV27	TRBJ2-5	CASSLKQGERETQYF	TGTGCCAGCAGTTTAAAGCAGGGTGAGCGAGAGACCCAGTACTTC
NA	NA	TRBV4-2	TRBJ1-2	CASSQWTEGYGYTF	TGTGCCAGCAGCCAGTGGACAGAGGGCTATGGCTACACCTTC
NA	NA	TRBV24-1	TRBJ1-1	CATSDFLGAEAFF	TGTGCCACCAGTGATTTCTTAGGGGCCGAAGCTTTCTTT
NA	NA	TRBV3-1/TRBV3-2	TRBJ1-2	CASSQSGDYGYTF	TGTGCCAGCAGCCAATCAGGGGACTATGGCTACACCTTC